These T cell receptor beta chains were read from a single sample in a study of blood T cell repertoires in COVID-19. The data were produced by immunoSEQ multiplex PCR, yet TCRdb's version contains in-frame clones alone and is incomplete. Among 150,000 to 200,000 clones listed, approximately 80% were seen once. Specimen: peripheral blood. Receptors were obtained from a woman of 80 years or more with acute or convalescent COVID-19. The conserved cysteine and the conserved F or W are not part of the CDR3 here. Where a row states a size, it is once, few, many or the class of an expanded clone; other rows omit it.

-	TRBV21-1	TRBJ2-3	ASSTGGDTQY
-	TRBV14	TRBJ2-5	ASGTSGRLETQY
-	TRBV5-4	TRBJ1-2	ASSSWGGQPYGYT
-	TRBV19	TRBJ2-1	ASSIRFSESQF
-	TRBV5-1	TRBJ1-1	ASSLASGPEAF
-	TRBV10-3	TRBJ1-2	AITQGQGGRANYGYT
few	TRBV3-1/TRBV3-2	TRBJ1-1	ASSVPNSNTEAF
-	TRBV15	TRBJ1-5	ATSNRQPTNQPQH
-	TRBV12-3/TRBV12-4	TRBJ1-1	ASSDFRGTEAF
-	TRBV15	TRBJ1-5	ATSRDYLSGNPQPQH
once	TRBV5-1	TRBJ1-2	ASSPGGPNYGYT
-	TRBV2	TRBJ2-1	ASSVAGGSGNEQF
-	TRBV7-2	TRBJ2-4	ASSLSVAKNIQY
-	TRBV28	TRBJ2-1	ASSSGGAQKYNEQF
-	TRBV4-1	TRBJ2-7	ASSRPKRGQGPYEQY
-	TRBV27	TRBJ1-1	ASSLFRGAGTEAF
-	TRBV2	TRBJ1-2	ASRRQDYGYT
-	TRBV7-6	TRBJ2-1	ASSLRPTSGNNEQF
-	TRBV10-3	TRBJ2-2	AISVGEAGELF
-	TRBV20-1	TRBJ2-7	SALGDYEQY
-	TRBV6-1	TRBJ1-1	ASSEFRDVTEAF
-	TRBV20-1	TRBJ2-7	SASGAGRTYEQY
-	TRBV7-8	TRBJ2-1	ASSLLGPGQF